The 7 T cell receptor beta chains reported below all come from one sample, sequenced in a study of blood T cell repertoires in COVID-19. This table comes from immunoSEQ multiplex PCR, and its TCRdb copy is limited to in-frame clones, with some not included. The sample lists about 330,000 clones, around 87% seen once, with 3.5% to 4.5% in the top ten. Sequencing used peripheral blood. Source of these receptors: a woman aged 50 to 65 with active or convalescent COVID-19.

The V and J genes are TRBV9 and TRBJ2-1; TRBD2 is a possible D gene (6 bases). CDR1 is SGDLS and CDR2 is YYNGEE in the germline V gene. V shed 7 bases and J shed 10 bases, with 21 bases lying between them. The CDR3 length is 14 residues. CDR3 residues: CASAPTGDSKEQFF. The CDR3 nucleotides read TGTGCCAGCGCTCCAACGGGGGATTCTAAGGAGCAGTTCTTC.

The chain links TRBV9 to TRBJ2-1, with 10 bases lining up with TRBD1. Germline loops: CDR1 SGDLS, CDR2 YYNGEE. The CDR3 has 15 residues. Trimming at V came to 3 bases and at J to 4 bases, leaving 4 bases not matched to a gene. The CDR3 loop reads CASSEGTGDYNEQFF. The CDR3 nucleotides are TGTGCCAGCAGCGAGGGGACAGGGGATTACAATGAGCAGTTCTTC.

The CDR3 spells CATSDTGAGELFF. The CDR3 nucleotides are TGTGCCACCAGTGATACAGGGGCCGGGGAGCTGTTTTTT. The V gene is TRBV24-1, the J gene TRBJ2-2; 7 bases agree with TRBD1. The V and J ends lost 3 bases and 6 bases, in that order; junction bases with no gene match: 0. The CDR3 is 13 residues long. Germline V CDR1 and CDR2: KGHDR, SFDVKD.

The gene calls are TRBV28 and TRBJ1-2; TRBD1 agrees at 9 bases. The CDR3 length is 13 residues. Germline V gene lookup returns CDR1 MDHEN and CDR2 SYDVKM. Trimming removed 5 bases from V and 5 bases from J; junction bases left unmatched: 3. CDR3 coding DNA: TGTGCCAGCAGTCCCGGACAGGGGTATGGCTACACCTTC. Encoded protein: CASSPGQGYGYTF.

The chain has TRBV7-9 and TRBJ2-5; a weak D match, TRBD1 (6 bases). Germline CDR1 SEHNR, CDR2 FQNEAQ (reference sequence). V lost 5 bases and J 0 bases, leaving 10 bases between the germline ends. The CDR3 contains 14 residues. The CDR3 DNA sequence: TGTGCCAGCAGCCGTCAGGGGTACCAAGAGACCCAGTACTTC. Amino acid sequence: CASSRQGYQETQYF.

The V gene is TRBV2, the J gene TRBJ2-7, with TRBD2 as a possible D gene (5 bases). Germline V gives CDR1 SNHLY, CDR2 FYNNEI. The CDR3 is made up of 12 amino acids. Trimming took off 1 base at V and 9 bases at J, with 10 bases between the two ends. The CDR3 sequence is CASSEGSAGQYF. The CDR3 region has the DNA TGTGCCAGCAGTGAAGGCTCCGCGGGGCAGTACTTC.

The chain is built from TRBV19 and TRBJ1-2; TRBD1 matches 8 bases. The length of the CDR3 is 13 residues. V lost 7 bases, J lost 8 bases, and 9 bases stayed unmatched. Germline values: CDR1 LNHDA, CDR2 SQIVND (reference sequence). CDR3 sequence (DNA): TGTGCCAGTACAACAGACGGGACAGGAGGCTACACCTTC. This gives the protein CASTTDGTGGYTF.